This section outlines one TCR beta chain sequence together with its context. Its antigen is undetermined. MiXCR, run by TCRdb on the reads, gives a single entry per CDR3 protein. The sample consists of about 770,000 distinct CDR3 sequences, around 29% of them appearing once. Deletions cut 3 bases from V and 1 base from J, with 18 bases between. The germline V gene encodes CDR1 SGHVS and CDR2 FQNEAQ. The CDR3 is 17 amino acids. These data originate in a study of T cell repertoires in cytomegalovirus infection. The overall study: Well-studied HLA-B-restricted CMV epitopes were used in the study alongside recently identified HLA-C-restricted ones.

This sequence joins TRBV7-8 and TRBJ1-1, with TRBD1 as a possible D gene (5 bases). The origin of this receptor is a human donor in good health (CMV status not recorded). Some clones in this sample may be carry-over from other donors' samples. The sequenced sample was cultured CD8+ T cells from PBMCs, obtained from culture after CMV antigen stimulation. CDR3 sequence reads: CASSFYGGGLGNTEAFF. Written as DNA, the CDR3 is TGTGCCAGCAGCTTTTACGGGGGAGGGCTGGGGAACACTGAAGCTTTCTTT. Full variable domain (outside the CDR3, taken from reference TRBV7-8 and TRBJ1-1): GAGVSQSPRYKVAKRGQDVALRCDPISGHVSLFWYQQALGQGPEFLTYFQNEAQLDKSGLPSDRFFAERPEGSVSTLKIQRTQQEDSAVYLCASSFYGGGLGNTEAFFGQGTRLTVV.